Listed below are T cell receptor beta chains from one sample, sequenced in a study of identical twins. TCRdb re-derived calls from the 5' RACE reads in MiXCR, one entry per CDR3 protein. The sample lists 400,000 or so distinct CDR3 sequences, roughly 9% occurring once. Sequencing input: naive T cells sorted from blood. These receptors all stem from a woman aged 50 to 65 in good health. CDR3s include the opening cysteine and the closing phenylalanine or tryptophan. A D gene is named only where the DNA matches it firmly. Not all rows give a size; the values are once, few, many and, for expanded clones, a class.

length	V	D	J	size	CDR3	DNA
12	TRBV20-1	-	TRBJ2-2	few	CSAPRRDGELFF	TGCAGTGCTCCCCGGCGGGACGGGGAGCTGTTTTTT
15	TRBV20-1	TRBD2	TRBJ2-5	-	CSAERTSGSGETQYF	TGCAGTGCTGAGAGGACTAGCGGGAGTGGAGAGACCCAGTACTTC
13	TRBV27	-	TRBJ2-1	-	CASSLSSLHEQFF	TGTGCCAGCAGTTTATCAAGCCTACATGAGCAGTTCTTC
16	TRBV12-3/TRBV12-4	-	TRBJ2-6	-	CASSLDGGPGANVLTF	TGTGCCAGCAGTTTAGATGGGGGGCCAGGGGCCAACGTCCTGACTTTC
14	TRBV6-5	-	TRBJ2-3	few	CASSYLGGTDTQYF	TGTGCCAGCAGTTACCTAGGGGGCACAGATACGCAGTATTTT
12	TRBV5-1	-	TRBJ2-7	-	CASSLYGAEQYF	TGCGCCAGCAGCTTGTACGGAGCTGAGCAGTACTTC
15	TRBV5-1	TRBD2	TRBJ2-7	-	CASSSPERGSYEQYF	TGCGCCAGCAGCTCTCCCGAGCGGGGTTCCTACGAGCAGTACTTC
15	TRBV10-3	TRBD1	TRBJ2-1	-	CAISAGTGSYNEQFF	TGTGCCATCAGTGCCGGGACAGGCTCCTACAATGAGCAGTTCTTC
18	TRBV12-3/TRBV12-4	-	TRBJ2-6	few	CASSPGPRSYGGANVLTF	TGTGCCAGCAGCCCGGGCCCCAGATCTTATGGCGGGGCCAACGTCCTGACTTTC
15	TRBV3-1	-	TRBJ2-3	few	CASSQGRGGTDTQYF	TGTGCCAGCAGCCAAGGGAGGGGTGGAACAGATACGCAGTATTTT
11	TRBV5-1	-	TRBJ2-5	-	CASSLEDFQYF	TGCGCCAGCAGCTTGGAAGATTTCCAGTACTTC
14	TRBV7-9	-	TRBJ2-2	many	CASSPDKIIGELFF	TGTGCCAGCAGCCCTGACAAGATAATCGGGGAGCTGTTTTTT
16	TRBV2	TRBD1	TRBJ1-5	-	CASTPGGQADNQPQHF	TGTGCCAGCACCCCCGGAGGACAGGCTGACAATCAGCCCCAGCATTTT
19	TRBV20-1	TRBD2	TRBJ2-3	-	CSAPPPLAGGQRQADTQYF	TGCAGTGCCCCGCCACCACTAGCGGGAGGGCAGCGGCAGGCAGATACGCAGTATTTT